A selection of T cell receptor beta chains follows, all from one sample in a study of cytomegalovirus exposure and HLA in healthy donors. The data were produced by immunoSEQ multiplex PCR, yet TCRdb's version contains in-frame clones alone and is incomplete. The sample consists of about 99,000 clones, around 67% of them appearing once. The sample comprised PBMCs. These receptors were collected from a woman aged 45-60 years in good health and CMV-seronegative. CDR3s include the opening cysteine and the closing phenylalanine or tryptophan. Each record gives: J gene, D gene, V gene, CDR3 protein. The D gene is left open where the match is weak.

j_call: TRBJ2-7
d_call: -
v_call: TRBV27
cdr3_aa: CASSSSGFEQYF

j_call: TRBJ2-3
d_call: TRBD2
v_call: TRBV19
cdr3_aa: CASTPGGSGGTDTQYF

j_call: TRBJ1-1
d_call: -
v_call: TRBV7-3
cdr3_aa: CASSNWGLAGVNTEAFF

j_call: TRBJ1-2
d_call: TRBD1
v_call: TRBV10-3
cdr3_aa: CAISEIQGGNYGYTF

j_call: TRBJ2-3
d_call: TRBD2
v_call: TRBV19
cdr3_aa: CASSLAGGQDTQYF

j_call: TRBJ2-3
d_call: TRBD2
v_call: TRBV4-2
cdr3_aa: CASSQALGLAGAFADTQYF

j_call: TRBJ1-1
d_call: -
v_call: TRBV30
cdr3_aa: CAWMWGIEAFF

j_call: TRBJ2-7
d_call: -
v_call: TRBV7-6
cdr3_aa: CASSRQKTYEQYF

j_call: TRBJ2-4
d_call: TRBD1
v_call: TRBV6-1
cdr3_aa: CASRPGTGWIQYF

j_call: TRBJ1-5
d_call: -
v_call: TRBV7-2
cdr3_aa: CASSGAGGAGQPQHF

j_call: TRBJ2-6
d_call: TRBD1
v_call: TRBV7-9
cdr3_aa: CASSHRDRLAGANVPTF

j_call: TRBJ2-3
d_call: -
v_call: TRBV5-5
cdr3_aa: CASSDKVARTDTQYF

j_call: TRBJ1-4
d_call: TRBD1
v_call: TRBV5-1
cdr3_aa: CASSLAPAGGYEKLFF

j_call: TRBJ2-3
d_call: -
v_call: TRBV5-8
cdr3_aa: CASSLFGGQGDTQYF

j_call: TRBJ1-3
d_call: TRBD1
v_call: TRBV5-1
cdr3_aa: CASTRDRGRGNTIYF

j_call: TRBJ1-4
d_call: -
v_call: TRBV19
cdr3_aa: CASTPRLAATNEKLFF

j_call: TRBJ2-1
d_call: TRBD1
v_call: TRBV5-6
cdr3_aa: CASSRDRGNYNEQFF

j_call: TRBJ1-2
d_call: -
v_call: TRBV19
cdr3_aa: CATTGGTAPYGYTF

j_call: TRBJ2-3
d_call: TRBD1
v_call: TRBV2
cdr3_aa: CASSLGQGTTDTQYF

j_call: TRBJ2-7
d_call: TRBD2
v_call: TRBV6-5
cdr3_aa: CASTKTSATTYEQYF

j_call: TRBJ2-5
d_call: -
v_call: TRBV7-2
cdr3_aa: CASSTQGGETQYF

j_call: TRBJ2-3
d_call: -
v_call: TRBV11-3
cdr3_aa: CASSLEAGADTQYF